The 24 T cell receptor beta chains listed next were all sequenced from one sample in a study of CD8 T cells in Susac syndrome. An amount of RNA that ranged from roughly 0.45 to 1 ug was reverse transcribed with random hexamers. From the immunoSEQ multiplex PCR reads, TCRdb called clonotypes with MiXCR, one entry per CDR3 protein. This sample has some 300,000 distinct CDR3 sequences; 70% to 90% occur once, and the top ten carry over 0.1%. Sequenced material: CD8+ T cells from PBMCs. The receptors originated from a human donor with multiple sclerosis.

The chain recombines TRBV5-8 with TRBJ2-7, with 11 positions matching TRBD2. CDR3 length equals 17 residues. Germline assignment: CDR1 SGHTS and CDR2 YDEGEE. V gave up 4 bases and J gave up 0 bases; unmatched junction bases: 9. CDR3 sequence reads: CASSPPTSGRISYEQYF. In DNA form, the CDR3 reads TGTGCCAGCAGCCCGCCCACTAGCGGGAGAATCTCCTACGAGCAGTACTTC.

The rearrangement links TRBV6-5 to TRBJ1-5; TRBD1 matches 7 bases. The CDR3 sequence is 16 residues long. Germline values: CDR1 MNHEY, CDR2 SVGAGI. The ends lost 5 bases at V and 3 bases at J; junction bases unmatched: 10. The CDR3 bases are TGTGCCAGCAGTAACAGACAGGGAGGGAACAATCAGCCCCAGCATTTT. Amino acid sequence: CASSNRQGGNNQPQHF.

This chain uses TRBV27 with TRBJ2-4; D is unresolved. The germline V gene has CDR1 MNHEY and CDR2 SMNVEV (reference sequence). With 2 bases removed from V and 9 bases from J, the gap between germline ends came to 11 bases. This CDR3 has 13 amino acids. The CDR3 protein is CASSLAGPGIQYF. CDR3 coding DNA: TGTGCCAGCAGTTTAGCCGGGCCAGGCATTCAGTACTTC.

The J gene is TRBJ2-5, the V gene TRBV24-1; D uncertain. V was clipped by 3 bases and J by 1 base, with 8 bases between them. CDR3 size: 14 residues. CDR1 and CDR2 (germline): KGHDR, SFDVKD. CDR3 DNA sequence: TGTGCCACCAGTGATAGGGTAGGCCAAGAGACCCAGTACTTC. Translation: CATSDRVGQETQYF.

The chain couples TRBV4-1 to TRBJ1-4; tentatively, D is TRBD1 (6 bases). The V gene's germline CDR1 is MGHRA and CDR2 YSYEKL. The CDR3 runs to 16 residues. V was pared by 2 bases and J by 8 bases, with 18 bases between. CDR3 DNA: TGCGCCAGCAGCCAACACCAACAGGGAGGAGGGGAAAAACTGTTTTTT. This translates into CASSQHQQGGGEKLFF.

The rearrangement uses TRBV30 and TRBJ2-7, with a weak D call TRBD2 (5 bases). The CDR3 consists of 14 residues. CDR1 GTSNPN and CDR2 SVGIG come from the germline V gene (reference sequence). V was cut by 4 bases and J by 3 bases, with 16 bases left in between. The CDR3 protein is CAWTHLEAYYEQYF. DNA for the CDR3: TGTGCCTGGACCCACTTGGAGGCTTACTACGAGCAGTACTTC.

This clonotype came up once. The CDR3 protein is CASSLTPGDGYTF. The CDR3, as DNA: TGTGCCAGCAGCCTAACACCTGGGGATGGCTACACCTTC. The chain has TRBV28 and TRBJ1-2; no reliable D call. The CDR3 totals 13 residues. Germline V lookup: CDR1 MDHEN, CDR2 SYDVKM. V was shortened by 6 bases and J by 6 bases, with 14 bases between the two germline ends.

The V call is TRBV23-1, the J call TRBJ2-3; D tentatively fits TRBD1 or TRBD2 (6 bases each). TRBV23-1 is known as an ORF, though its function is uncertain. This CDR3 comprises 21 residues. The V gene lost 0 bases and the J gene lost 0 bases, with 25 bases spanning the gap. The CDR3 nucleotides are TGCGCCAGCAGTCAATCTCGGAGGGGGGCGTATGGCGGGACTAGCACAGATACGCAGTATTTT. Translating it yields CASSQSRRGAYGGTSTDTQYF.

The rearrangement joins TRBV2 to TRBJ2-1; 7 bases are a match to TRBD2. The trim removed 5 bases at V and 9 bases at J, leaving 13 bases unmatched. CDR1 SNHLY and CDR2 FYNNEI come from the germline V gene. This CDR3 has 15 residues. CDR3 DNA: TGTGCCAGCAGTCCGCGGGAGAAGGAAGGGAGTGAGCAGTTCTTC. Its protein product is CASSPREKEGSEQFF.

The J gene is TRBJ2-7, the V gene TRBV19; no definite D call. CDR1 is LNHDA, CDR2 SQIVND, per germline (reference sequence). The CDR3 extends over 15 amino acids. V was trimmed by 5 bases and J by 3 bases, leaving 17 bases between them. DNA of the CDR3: TGTGCCAGTAGTCCTTCAGGTTCCCTAGGCTACGAGCAGTACTTC. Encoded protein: CASSPSGSLGYEQYF.

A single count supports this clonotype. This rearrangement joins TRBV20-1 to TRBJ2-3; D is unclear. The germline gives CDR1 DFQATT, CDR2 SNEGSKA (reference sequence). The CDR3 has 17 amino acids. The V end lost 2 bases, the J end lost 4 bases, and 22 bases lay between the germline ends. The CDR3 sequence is CSARRVGRTYVADTQYF. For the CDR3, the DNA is TGCAGTGCTAGAAGGGTTGGCCGGACCTACGTGGCAGATACGCAGTATTTT.

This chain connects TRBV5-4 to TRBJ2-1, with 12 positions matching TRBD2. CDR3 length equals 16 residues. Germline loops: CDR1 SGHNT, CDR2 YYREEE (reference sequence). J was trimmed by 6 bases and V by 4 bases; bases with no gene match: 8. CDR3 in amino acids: CASSLKLAGGFNEQFF. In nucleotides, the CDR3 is TGTGCCAGCAGCCTGAAACTAGCGGGAGGATTCAATGAGCAGTTCTTC.

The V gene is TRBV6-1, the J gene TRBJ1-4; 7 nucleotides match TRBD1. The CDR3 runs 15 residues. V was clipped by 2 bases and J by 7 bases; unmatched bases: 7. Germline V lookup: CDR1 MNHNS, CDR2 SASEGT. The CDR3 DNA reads TGTGCCAGCAGTGAACGACAGGGAACGGGTGAAAAACTGTTTTTT. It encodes CASSERQGTGEKLFF.

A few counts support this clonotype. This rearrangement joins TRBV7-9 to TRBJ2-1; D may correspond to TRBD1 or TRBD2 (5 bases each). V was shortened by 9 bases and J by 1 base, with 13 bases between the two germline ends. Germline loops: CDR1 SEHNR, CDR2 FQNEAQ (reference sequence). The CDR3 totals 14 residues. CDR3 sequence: CASTGGGSYNEQFF. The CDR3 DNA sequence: TGTGCCAGTACAGGAGGCGGGTCCTACAATGAGCAGTTCTTC.

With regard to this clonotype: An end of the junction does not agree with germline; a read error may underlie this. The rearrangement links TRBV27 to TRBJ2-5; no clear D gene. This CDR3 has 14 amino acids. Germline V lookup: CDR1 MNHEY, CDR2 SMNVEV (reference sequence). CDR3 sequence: CASSLIGDGETQCF. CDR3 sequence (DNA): TGTGCCAGCAGTTTAATTGGCGACGGAGAGACCCAGTGCTTC.

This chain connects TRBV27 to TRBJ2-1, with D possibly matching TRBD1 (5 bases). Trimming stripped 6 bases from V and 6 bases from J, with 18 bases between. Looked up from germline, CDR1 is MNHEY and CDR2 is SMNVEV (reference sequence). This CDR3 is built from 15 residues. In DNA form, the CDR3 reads TGTGCCAGCAGCCACGAAACCCCAGGGTTCAATGAGCAGTTCTTC. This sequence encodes CASSHETPGFNEQFF.

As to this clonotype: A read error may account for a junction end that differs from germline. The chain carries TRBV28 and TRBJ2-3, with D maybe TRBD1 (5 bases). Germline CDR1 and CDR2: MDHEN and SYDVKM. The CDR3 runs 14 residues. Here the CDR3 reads CACSSSDNPDTQYF. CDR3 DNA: TGTGCCTGCAGTTCATCGGACAATCCAGATACGCAGTATTTT.

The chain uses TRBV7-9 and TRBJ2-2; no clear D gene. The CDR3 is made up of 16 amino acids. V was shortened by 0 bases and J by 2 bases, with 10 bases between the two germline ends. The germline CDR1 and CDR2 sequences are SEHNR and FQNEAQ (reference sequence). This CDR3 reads CASSLAGFENTGELFF. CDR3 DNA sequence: TGTGCCAGCAGCTTAGCCGGGTTTGAAAACACCGGGGAGCTGTTTTTT.

The CDR3 sequence is CASSFVAATEAFF. The DNA for the CDR3 is TGTGCCAGCAGTTTCGTAGCCGCCACTGAAGCTTTCTTT. The rearrangement uses TRBV27 and TRBJ1-1, with unresolved D. The ends were cut back, 3 bases at V and 4 bases at J, with 9 bases in the middle. The CDR3 is made up of 13 amino acids. In germline, CDR1 is MNHEY, CDR2 SMNVEV (reference sequence).

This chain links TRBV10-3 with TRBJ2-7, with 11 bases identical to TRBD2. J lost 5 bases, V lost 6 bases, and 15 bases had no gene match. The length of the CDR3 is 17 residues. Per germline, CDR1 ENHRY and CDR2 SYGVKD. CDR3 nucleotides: TGTGCCATCAGGGAGACTAGCGGGAAGACCTCGGTCGACGAGCAGTACTTC. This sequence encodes CAIRETSGKTSVDEQYF.

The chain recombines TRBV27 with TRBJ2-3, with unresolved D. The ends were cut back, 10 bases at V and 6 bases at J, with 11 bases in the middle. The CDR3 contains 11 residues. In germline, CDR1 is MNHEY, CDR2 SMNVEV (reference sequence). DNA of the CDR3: TGTGCCACCCGAAAAGCGGATACGCAGTATTTT. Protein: CATRKADTQYF.

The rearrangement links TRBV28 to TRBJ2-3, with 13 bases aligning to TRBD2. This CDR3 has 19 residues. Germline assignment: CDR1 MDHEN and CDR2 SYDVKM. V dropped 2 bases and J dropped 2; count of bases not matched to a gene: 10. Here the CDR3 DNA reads TGTGCCAGCAGTTTAGACGCGACTAGCGGGAGGCCTACCACAGATACGCAGTATTTT. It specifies CASSLDATSGRPTTDTQYF.

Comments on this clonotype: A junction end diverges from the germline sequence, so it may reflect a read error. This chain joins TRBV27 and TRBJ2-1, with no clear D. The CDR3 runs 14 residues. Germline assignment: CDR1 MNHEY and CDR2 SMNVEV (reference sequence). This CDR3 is CASSVSQTYNEQFF. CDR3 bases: TGTGCCAGCAGTGTATCACAGACTTACAATGAGCAGTTCTTC.

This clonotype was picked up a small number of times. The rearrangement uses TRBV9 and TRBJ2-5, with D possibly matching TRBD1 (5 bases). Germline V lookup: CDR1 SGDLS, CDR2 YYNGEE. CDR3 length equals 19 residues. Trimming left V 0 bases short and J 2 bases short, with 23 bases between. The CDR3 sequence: CASSVESVVEWQGQETQYF. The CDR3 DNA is TGTGCCAGCAGCGTAGAATCGGTCGTTGAATGGCAGGGTCAAGAGACCCAGTACTTC. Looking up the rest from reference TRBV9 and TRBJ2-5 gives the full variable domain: DSGVTQTPKHLITATGQRVTLRCSPRSGDLSVYWYQQSLDQGLQFLIQYYNGEERAKGNILERFSAQQFPDLHSELNLSSLELGDSALYFCASSVESVVEWQGQETQYFGPGTRLLVL.